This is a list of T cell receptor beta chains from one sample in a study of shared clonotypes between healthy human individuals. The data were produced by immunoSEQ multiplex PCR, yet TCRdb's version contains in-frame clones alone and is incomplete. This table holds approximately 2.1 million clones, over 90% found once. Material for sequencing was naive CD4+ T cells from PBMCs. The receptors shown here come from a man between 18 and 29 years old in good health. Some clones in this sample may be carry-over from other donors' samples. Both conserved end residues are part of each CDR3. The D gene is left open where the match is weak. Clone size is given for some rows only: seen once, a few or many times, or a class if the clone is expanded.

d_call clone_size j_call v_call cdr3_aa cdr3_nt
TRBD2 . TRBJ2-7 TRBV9 CASSRGLGLSYEQYF TGTGCCAGCAGCCGCGGACTAGGTCTCTCCTACGAGCAGTACTTC
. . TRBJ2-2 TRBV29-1 CSVANTGELFF TGCAGCGTCGCGAACACCGGGGAGCTGTTTTTT
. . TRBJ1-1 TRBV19 CASIKTGQYEAFF TGTGCCAGCATTAAAACCGGACAGTATGAAGCTTTCTTT
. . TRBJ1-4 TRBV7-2 CASSPSASEKLFF TGTGCCAGCAGCCCCTCGGCCTCTGAAAAACTGTTTTTT
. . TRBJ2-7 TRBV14 CASSQLLATYEQYF TGTGCCAGCAGCCAACTACTAGCCACCTACGAGCAGTACTTC
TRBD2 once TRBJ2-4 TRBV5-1 CASSGLAGSNIQYF TGCGCCAGCAGTGGCTTAGCGGGGTCAAACATTCAGTACTTC
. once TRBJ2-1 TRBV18 CASSPAPTYNEQFF TGTGCCAGCTCACCAGCCCCCACCTACAATGAGCAGTTCTTC
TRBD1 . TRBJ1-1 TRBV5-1 CASSLGSQGYTTEAFF TGCGCCAGCAGCTTGGGGTCACAGGGGTACACCACTGAAGCTTTCTTT
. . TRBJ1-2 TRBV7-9 CASRRTGNDYGYTF TGTGCCAGCAGACGAACAGGGAATGACTATGGCTACACCTTC
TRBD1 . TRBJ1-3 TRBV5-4 CASSPGGTGAGNTIYF TGTGCCAGCAGCCCAGGTGGGACAGGGGCTGGAAACACCATATATTTT
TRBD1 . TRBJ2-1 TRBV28 CASSPGGDRGTDEQFF TGTGCCAGCAGTCCCGGGGGGGACAGGGGAACCGATGAGCAGTTCTTC
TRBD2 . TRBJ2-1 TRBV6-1 CASSPGGSAYNEQFF TGTGCCAGCAGTCCCGGCGGGAGCGCCTACAATGAGCAGTTCTTC
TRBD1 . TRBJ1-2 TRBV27 CASSPQGARGYGYTF TGTGCCAGCAGTCCGCAGGGGGCGCGTGGCTATGGCTACACCTTC
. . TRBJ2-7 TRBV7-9 CASSLILYEQYF TGTGCCAGCAGCTTGATATTATACGAGCAGTACTTC
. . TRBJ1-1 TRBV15 CATSLGGSSTEAFF TGTGCCACCAGCTTAGGGGGATCGAGTACTGAAGCTTTCTTT
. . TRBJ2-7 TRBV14 CASSAIRGRVEQYF TGTGCCAGCAGCGCGATAAGGGGTCGGGTCGAGCAGTACTTC
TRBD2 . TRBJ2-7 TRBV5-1 CASRLLAGAHEQYF TGCGCCAGCAGGCTACTAGCGGGAGCCCACGAGCAGTACTTC
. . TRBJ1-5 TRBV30 CAWSVVTSDQPQHF TGTGCCTGGAGTGTAGTGACATCTGATCAGCCCCAGCATTTT
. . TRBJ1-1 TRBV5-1 CASSSIPQGGNTEAFF TGCGCCAGCAGCTCAATTCCACAGGGCGGGAACACTGAAGCTTTCTTT
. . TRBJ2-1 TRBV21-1 CASSPRTSNEQFF TGTGCCAGCAGCCCCAGGACTAGCAATGAGCAGTTCTTC
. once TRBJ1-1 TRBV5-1 CASSLGGGGDTEAFF TGCGCCAGCAGCTTGGGTGGAGGTGGGGACACTGAAGCTTTCTTT
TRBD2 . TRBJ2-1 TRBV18 CASSPHPAGEDEQFF TGTGCCAGCTCACCGCACCCAGCGGGAGAAGATGAGCAGTTCTTC
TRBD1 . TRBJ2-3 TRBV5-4 CASSWGTGSAPDTQYF TGTGCCAGCAGCTGGGGGACAGGGTCCGCCCCAGATACGCAGTATTTT
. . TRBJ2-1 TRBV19 CASSNPGAVYEQFF TGTGCCAGTAGTAATCCAGGAGCGGTTTATGAGCAGTTCTTC
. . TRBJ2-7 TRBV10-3 CAISATHPPDEQYF TGTGCCATCAGCGCCACTCATCCCCCCGACGAGCAGTACTTC
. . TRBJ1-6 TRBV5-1 CASSLAPGIGSPLHF TGCGCCAGCAGCTTGGCCCCAGGGATAGGTTCACCCCTCCACTTT
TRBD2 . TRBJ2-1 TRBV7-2 CASSLNPPSGNWFF TGTGCCAGCAGCTTAAATCCCCCGAGCGGGAACTGGTTCTTC
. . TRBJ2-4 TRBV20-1 CSAGGRNIQYF TGCAGTGCAGGTGGGCGAAACATTCAGTACTTC
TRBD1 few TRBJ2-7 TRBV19 CASSITGTGRYEQYF TGTGCCAGTAGTATTACCGGGACAGGGCGATACGAGCAGTACTTC
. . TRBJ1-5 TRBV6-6 CASSSGASQPQHF TGTGCCAGCAGTTCAGGGGCTAGTCAGCCCCAGCATTTT
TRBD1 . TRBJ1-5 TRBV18 CASSSGQGNNQPQHF TGTGCCAGCTCTTCGGGACAGGGCAACAATCAGCCCCAGCATTTT
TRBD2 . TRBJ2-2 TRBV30 CAWRHGLARSGELFF TGTGCCTGGAGGCACGGACTAGCGAGGAGCGGGGAGCTGTTTTTT
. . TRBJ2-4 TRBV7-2 CASSPQTGGGKNIQYF TGTGCCAGCAGCCCTCAGACCGGAGGAGGCAAAAACATTCAGTACTTC
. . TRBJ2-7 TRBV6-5 CASSGRDLGSYEQYF TGTGCCAGCAGCGGCCGGGACTTGGGATCCTACGAGCAGTACTTC
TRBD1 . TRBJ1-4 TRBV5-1 CASGPGQANEKLFF TGCGCCAGCGGACCGGGACAGGCGAATGAAAAACTGTTTTTT
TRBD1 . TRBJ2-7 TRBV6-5 CASRRGQVAREQYF TGTGCCAGCCGACGAGGACAGGTAGCTCGGGAGCAGTACTTC
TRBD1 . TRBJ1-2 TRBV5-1 CASSHALPGQGANYGYTF TGCGCCAGCAGCCACGCTTTACCGGGACAGGGGGCGAACTATGGCTACACCTTC
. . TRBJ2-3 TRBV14 CASSQSVDTQYF TGTGCCAGCAGCCAATCAGTGGATACGCAGTATTTT
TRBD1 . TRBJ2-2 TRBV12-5 CASGLQGAEAGELFF TGTGCTAGTGGCCTACAGGGGGCAGAGGCCGGGGAGCTGTTTTTT
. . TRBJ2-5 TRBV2 CASKGLRLQETQYF TGTGCCAGCAAGGGCCTCCGGTTACAAGAGACCCAGTACTTC
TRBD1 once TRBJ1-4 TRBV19 CASRTWTGGYEKLFF TGTGCCAGTAGGACCTGGACAGGGGGTTATGAAAAACTGTTTTTT
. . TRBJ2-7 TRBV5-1 CASSLTGNSYEQYF TGCGCCAGCAGCTTGACAGGCAACTCCTACGAGCAGTACTTC
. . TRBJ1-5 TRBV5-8 CASSLADYQPQHF TGTGCCAGCAGCTTGGCGGATTACCAGCCCCAGCATTTT
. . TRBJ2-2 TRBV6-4 CASSEWGSGELFF TGTGCCAGCAGTGAATGGGGTTCCGGGGAGCTGTTTTTT
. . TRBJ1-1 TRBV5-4 CASSPTGTRNAEAFF TGTGCCAGCAGCCCCACGGGTACGCGAAACGCTGAAGCTTTCTTT
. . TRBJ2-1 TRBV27 CASSLSLRVYNEQFF TGTGCCAGCAGTTTAAGTCTGAGGGTGTACAATGAGCAGTTCTTC
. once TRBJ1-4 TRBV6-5 CASRYRGIQSDEKLFF TGTGCCAGCAGGTACCGGGGTATACAGTCGGACGAAAAACTGTTTTTT
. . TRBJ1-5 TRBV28 CASRPWDGYSNQPQHF TGTGCCAGCAGACCCTGGGACGGGTATAGCAATCAGCCCCAGCATTTT
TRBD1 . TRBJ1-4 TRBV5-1 CASSPGRMTGVGEKLFF TGCGCCAGCAGCCCTGGACGTATGACAGGGGTTGGCGAAAAACTGTTTTTT
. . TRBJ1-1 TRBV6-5 CASSYSGAGDTEAFF TGTGCCAGCAGTTACTCGGGGGCGGGGGACACTGAAGCTTTCTTT
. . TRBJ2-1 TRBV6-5 CASSYLFGGVYEQFF TGTGCCAGCAGTTATTTATTCGGGGGCGTCTATGAGCAGTTCTTC